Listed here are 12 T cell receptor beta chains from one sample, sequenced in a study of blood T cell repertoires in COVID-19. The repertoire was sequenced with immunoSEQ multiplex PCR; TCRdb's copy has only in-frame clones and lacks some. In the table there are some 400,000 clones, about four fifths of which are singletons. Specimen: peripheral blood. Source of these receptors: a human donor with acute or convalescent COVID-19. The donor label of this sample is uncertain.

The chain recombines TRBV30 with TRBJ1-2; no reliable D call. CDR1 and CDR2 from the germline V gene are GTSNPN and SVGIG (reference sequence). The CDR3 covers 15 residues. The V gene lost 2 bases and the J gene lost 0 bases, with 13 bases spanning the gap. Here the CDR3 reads CAWSRRAGANYGYTF. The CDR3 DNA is TGTGCCTGGAGTAGGAGGGCCGGAGCTAACTATGGCTACACCTTC.

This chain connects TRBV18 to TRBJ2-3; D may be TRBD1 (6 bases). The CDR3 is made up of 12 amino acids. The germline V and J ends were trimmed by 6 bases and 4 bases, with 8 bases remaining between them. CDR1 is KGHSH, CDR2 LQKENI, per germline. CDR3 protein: CASSQGPDTQYF. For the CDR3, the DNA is TGTGCCAGCTCCCAGGGGCCAGATACGCAGTATTTT. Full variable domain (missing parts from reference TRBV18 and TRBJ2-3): NAGVMQNPRHLVRRRGQEARLRCSPMKGHSHVYWYRQLPEEGLKFMVYLQKENIIDESGMPKERFSAEFPKEGPSILRIQQVVRGDSAAYFCASSQGPDTQYFGPGTRLTVL.

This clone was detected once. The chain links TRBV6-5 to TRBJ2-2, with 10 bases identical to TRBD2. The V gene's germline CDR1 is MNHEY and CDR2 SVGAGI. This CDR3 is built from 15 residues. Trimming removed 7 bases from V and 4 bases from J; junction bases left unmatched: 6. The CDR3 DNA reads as TGTGCCAGCAACTTAGCGGGAGGCCCCACCGGGGAGCTGTTTTTT. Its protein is CASNLAGGPTGELFF.

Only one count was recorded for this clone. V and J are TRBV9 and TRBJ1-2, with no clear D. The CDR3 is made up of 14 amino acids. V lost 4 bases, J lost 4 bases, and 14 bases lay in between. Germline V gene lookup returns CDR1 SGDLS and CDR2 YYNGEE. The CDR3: CASSPPQALYGYTF. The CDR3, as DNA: TGTGCCAGCAGCCCCCCCCAGGCACTCTATGGCTACACCTTC.

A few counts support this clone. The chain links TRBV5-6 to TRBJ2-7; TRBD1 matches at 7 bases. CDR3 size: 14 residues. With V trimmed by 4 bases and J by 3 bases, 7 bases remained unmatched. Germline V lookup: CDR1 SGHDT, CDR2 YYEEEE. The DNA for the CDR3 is TGTGCCAGCAGCCAGGGGGACCGATACTACGAGCAGTACTTC. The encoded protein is CASSQGDRYYEQYF.

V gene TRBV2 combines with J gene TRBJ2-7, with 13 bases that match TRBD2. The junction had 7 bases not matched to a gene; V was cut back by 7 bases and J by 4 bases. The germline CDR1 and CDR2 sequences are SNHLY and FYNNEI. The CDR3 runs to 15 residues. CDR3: CASTEAGLAGYEQYF. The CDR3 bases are TGTGCCAGCACAGAAGCGGGACTAGCGGGATACGAGCAGTACTTC.

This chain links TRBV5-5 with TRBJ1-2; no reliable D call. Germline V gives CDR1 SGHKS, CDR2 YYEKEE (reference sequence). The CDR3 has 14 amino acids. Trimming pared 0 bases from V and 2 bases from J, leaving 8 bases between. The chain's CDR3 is CASSLGWQNYGYTF. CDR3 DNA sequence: TGTGCCAGCAGCTTGGGTTGGCAGAACTATGGCTACACCTTC.

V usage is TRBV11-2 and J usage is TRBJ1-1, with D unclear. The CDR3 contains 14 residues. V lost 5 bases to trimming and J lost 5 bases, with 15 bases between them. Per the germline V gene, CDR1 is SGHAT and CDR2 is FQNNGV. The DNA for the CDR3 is TGTGCCAGCAGCCCCATCCGGGGAAGTACTGAAGCTTTCTTT. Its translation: CASSPIRGSTEAFF. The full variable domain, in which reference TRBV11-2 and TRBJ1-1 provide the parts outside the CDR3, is EAGVAQSPRYKIIEKRQSVAFWCNPISGHATLYWYQQILGQGPKLLIQFQNNGVVDDSQLPKDRFSAERLKGVDSTLKIQPAKLEDSAVYLCASSPIRGSTEAFFGQGTRLTVV.

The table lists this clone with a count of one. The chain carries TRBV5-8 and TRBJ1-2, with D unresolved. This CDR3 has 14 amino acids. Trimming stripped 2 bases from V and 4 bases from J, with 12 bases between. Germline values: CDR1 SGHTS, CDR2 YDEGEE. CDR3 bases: TGTGCCAGCAGCTTTCCTACAGTAATCTATGGCTACACCTTC. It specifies CASSFPTVIYGYTF.

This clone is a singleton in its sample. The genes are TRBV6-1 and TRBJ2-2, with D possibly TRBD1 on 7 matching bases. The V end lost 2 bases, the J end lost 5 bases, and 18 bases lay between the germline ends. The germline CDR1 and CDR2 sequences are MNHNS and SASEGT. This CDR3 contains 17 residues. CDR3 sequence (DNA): TGTGCCAGCAGTGAACCAGGGGGGATAACGGGGACCGGGGAGCTGTTTTTT. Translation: CASSEPGGITGTGELFF.

CDR3 bases: TGTGCCAGCTCACCACAAGAGGGTAGTTGGACTTTCTTT. It specifies CASSPQEGSWTFF. The chain recombines TRBV18 with TRBJ1-1; D is ambiguous. The CDR3 length is 13 residues. V gave up 1 base and J gave up 12 bases, with 15 bases separating them. The V gene's germline CDR1 is KGHSH and CDR2 LQKENI.

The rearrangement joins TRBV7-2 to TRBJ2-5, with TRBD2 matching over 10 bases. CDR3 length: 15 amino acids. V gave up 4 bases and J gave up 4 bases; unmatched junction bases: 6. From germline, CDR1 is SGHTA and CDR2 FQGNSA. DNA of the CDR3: TGTGCCAGCAGCTCTCAGCGGGGGGGCGGAGAGACCCAGTACTTC. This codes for CASSSQRGGGETQYF.